This T cell receptor beta chain emerged from a study of cytomegalovirus exposure and HLA in healthy donors. The study, taken as a whole, reports: Per a later analysis, HLA-associated TCR beta chains showed more clonal expansion than other, equally common TCR beta chains.

A remark on this clone: Its antigen is as yet unknown.

This PCR relied on a set of 60 Vbeta primers and 13 Jbeta primers. The protocol was immunoSEQ multiplex PCR, while the TCRdb copy is restricted to in-frame clones and leaves out a portion. The table has roughly 120,000 clones, over 60% seen once. Trimming shortened V by 5 bases and J by 3 bases, and 13 bases separated the two germline ends. This CDR3 has 14 amino acids. CDR1 and CDR2 from the germline V gene are SGHVS and FNYEAQ. The clonotype comes from a human donor in good health. The chain is built from TRBV7-6 and TRBJ1-2, with D unresolved. Material: PBMCs. The CDR3 here is CASSLTPADYGYTF. CDR3 bases: TGTGCCAGCAGCCTAACCCCCGCGGACTATGGCTACACCTTC.